This T cell receptor (beta chain) was obtained from a study of early T cells in non-severe SARS-CoV-2 infection. Study information: Sequencing used unsorted whole-blood bulk RNA, so chains lack pairing. Study-wide results and caveats: VDJdb matching favored anti-spike CD8 responses, missing private and CD4 specificities.

This clonotype appeared many times. Antigen specificity is unknown. The protocol attached unique molecular identifiers to individual cDNA molecules. TCRdb re-called the 5' RACE reads through MiXCR, storing one row per CDR3 protein. Of fewer than 90,000 distinct CDR3 sequences in the sample, 14% were seen once. Looked up from germline, CDR1 is MNHNY and CDR2 is SVGAGI (reference sequence). The J segment lost 3 bases and the V segment lost 4 bases, leaving 9 bases of the junction unmatched. The CDR3 has 16 residues. Material for sequencing was whole blood. V gene TRBV6-6 combines with J gene TRBJ1-2, with 9 bases identical to TRBD1. The TCR originated in an adult who was a healthcare worker with PCR-confirmed SARS-CoV-2 infection or an uninfected control (not recorded which). CDR3 region: CASSSPYRGLDYGYTF. The CDR3 DNA reads TGTGCCAGCAGTTCCCCGTACAGGGGGCTGGACTATGGCTACACCTTC.